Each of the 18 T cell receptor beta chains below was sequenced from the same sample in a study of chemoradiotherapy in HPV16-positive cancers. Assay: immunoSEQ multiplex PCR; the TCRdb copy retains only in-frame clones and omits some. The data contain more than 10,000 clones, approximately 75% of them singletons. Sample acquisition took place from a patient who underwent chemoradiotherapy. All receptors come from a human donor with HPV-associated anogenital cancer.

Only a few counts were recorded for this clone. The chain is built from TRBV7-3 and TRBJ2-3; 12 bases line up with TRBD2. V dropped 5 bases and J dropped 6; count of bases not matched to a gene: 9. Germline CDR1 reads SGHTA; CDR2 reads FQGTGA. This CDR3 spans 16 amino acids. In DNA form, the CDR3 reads TGTGCCAGCAGCCCTAGCCTAGCGGGGGGGCGGGATACGCAGTATTTT. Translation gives CASSPSLAGGRDTQYF.

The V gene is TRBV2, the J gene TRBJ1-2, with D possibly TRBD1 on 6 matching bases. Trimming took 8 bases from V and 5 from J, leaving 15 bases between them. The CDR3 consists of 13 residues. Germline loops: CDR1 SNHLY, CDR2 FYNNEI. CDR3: CASGGNTGYGYTF. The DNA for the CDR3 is TGTGCCAGCGGCGGGAACACAGGGTATGGCTACACCTTC.

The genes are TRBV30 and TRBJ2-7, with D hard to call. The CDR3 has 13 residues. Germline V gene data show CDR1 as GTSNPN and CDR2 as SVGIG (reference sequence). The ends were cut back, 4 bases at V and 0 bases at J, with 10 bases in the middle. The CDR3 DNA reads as TGTGCCTGGACAGTAGCTAGCTCCTACGAGCAGTACTTC. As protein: CAWTVASSYEQYF. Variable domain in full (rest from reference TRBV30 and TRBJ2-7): SQTIHQWPATLVQPVGSPLSLECTVEGTSNPNLYWYRQAAGRGLQLLFYSVGIGQISSEVPQNLSASRPQDRQFILSSKKLLLSDSGFYLCAWTVASSYEQYFGPGTRLTVT.

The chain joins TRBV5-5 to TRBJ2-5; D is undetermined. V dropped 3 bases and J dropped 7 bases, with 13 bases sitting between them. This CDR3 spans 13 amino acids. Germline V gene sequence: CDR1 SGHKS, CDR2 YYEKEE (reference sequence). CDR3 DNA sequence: TGTGCCAGCAGCTCGGATGGCTTTGGGACCCAGTACTTC. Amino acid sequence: CASSSDGFGTQYF.

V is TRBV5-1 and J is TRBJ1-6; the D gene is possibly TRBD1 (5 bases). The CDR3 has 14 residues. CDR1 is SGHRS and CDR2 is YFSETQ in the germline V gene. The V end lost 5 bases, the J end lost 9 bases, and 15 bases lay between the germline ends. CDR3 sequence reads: CASSRDGGISPLHF. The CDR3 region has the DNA TGCGCCAGCAGTCGGGACGGAGGAATTTCACCCCTCCACTTT.

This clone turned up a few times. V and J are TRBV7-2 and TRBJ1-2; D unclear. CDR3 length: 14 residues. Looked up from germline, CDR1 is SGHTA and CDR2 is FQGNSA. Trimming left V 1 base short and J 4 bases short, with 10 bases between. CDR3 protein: CASSLGNRIYGYTF. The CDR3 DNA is TGTGCCAGCAGCTTAGGGAACAGAATCTATGGCTACACCTTC.

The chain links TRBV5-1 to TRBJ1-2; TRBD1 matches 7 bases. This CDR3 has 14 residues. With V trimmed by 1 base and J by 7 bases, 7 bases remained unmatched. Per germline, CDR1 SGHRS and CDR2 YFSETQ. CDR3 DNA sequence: TGCGCCAGCAGCTTGCCTCCGGGACAGAGTGGCTACACCTTC. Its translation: CASSLPPGQSGYTF.

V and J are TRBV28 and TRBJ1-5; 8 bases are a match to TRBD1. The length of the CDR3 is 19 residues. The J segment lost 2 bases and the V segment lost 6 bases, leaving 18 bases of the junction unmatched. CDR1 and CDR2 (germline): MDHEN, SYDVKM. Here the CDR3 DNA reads TGTGCCAGCAGCCCAAGTGTCGGGCAGGGGGCGCAAGGCAATCAGCCCCAGCATTTT. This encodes CASSPSVGQGAQGNQPQHF. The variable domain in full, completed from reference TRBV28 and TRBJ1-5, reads DVKVTQSSRYLVKRTGEKVFLECVQDMDHENMFWYRQDPGLGLRLIYFSYDVKMKEKGDIPEGYSVSREKKERFSLILESASTNQTSMYLCASSPSVGQGAQGNQPQHFGDGTRLSIL.

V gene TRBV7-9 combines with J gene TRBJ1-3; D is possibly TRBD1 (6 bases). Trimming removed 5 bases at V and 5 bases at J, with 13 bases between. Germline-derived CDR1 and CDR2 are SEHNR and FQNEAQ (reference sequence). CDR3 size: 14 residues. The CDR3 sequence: CASSPFDRRNTIYF. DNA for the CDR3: TGTGCCAGCAGCCCCTTCGACAGGCGAAACACCATATATTTT.

The CDR3 region is CASDGTGTTNSPLHF. The CDR3, as DNA: TGTGCCAGCGACGGGACAGGGACGACTAATTCACCCCTCCACTTT. The rearrangement links TRBV2 to TRBJ1-6; 9 nucleotides line up with TRBD1. The CDR3 is 15 residues long. The V gene end was trimmed by 8 bases and the J gene end by 6 bases; junction bases not matched to a gene: 8. The germline V gene encodes CDR1 SNHLY and CDR2 FYNNEI.

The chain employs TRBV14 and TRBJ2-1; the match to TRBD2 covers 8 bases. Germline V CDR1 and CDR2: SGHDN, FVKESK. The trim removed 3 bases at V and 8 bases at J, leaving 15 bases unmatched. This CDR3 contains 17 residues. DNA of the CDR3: TGTGCCAGCAGCCAGGATTCCCCGGGACTAGTATTCGATGAGCAGTTCTTC. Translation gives CASSQDSPGLVFDEQFF.

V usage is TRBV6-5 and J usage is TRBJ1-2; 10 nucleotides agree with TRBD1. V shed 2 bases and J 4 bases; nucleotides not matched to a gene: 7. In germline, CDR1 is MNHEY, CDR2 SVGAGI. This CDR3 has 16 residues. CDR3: CASSYLRTGGSYGYTF. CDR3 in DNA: TGTGCCAGCAGTTACCTACGGACAGGGGGTTCCTATGGCTACACCTTC.

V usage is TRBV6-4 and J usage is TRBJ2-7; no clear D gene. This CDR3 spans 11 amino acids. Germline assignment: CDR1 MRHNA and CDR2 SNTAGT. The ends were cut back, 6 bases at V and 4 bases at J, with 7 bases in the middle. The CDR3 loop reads CASSVRYEQYF. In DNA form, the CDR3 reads TGTGCCAGCAGCGTTCGATACGAGCAGTACTTC.

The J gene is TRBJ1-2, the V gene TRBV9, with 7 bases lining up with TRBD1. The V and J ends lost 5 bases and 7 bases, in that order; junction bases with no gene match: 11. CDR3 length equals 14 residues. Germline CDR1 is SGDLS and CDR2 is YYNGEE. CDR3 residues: CASRAPGTDRGYTF. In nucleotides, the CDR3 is TGTGCCAGCAGAGCCCCTGGGACAGACCGTGGCTACACCTTC.

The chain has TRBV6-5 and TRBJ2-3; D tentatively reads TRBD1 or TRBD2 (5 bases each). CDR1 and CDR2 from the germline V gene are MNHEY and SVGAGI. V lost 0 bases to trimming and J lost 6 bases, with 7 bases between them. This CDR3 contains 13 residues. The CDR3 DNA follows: TGTGCCAGCAGTTACTCGAGGGACGATACGCAGTATTTT. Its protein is CASSYSRDDTQYF.

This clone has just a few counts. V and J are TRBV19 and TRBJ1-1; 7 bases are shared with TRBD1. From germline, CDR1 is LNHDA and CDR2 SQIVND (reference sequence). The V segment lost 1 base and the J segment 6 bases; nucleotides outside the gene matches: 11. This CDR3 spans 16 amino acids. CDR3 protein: CASSIGYRGINAEAFF. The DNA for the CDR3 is TGTGCCAGTAGTATAGGGTACAGGGGTATTAATGCTGAAGCTTTCTTT.

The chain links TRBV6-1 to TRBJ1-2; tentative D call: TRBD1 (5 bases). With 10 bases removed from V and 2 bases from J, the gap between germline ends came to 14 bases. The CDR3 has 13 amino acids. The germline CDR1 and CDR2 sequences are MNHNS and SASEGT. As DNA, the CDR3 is TGTGCCACCTTGGACATCCGAAACTATGGCTACACCTTC. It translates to CATLDIRNYGYTF.

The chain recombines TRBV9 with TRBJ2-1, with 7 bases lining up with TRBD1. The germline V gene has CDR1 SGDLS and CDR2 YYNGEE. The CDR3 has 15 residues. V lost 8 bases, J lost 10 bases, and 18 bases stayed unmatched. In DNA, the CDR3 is TGTGCCAGTCGACCCCTCGATACAGGGGATAGAGAGCAGTTCTTC. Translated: CASRPLDTGDREQFF.